This T cell receptor (beta chain) was sequenced in a study of human thymus T cells. Findings and caveats of the study: V and J gene usage appeared biased in thymic and blood repertoires.

Remarks on this clone: As yet, its antigen is unknown.

V was pared by 2 bases and J by 4 bases, with 1 base of the junction left unmatched. CDR1 is MNHEY and CDR2 is SVGAGI in the germline V gene. The CDR3 is made up of 13 amino acids. Healthy Finnish infants undergoing corrective surgery for congenital heart defects were used as donors. An approximately 0.45-1 mL peripheral blood aliquot was taken intraoperatively from four of eight donors. Blood DNA came from all available leukocytes, not a fixed cell number. TCRdb's table, derived via immunoSEQ multiplex PCR, lists solely in-frame clones and lacks some. The sample carries some 46,000 clones, approximately 95% recorded once.

The V gene is TRBV6-5, the J gene TRBJ1-1; 7 bases line up with TRBD1. The sample was blood. This TCR was sampled from a boy younger than two with a congenital heart defect but otherwise immunologically healthy. Written as DNA, the CDR3 is TGTGCCAGCAGTTACGCAGGGGGCACTGAAGCTTTCTTT. Amino acids: CASSYAGGTEAFF.